Listed here are 23 T cell receptor beta chains from one sample, sequenced in a study of cytomegalovirus exposure and HLA in healthy donors. PCR primers comprised 60 Vbeta and 13 Jbeta primers. Profiled with immunoSEQ multiplex PCR; TCRdb holds only in-frame clones, not every one. The table lists approximately 140,000 clones, roughly 86% of them singletons, with around 0.5% in the top ten. The sample consisted of PBMCs. The receptors were gathered from a woman between 35 and 50 years old in good health and CMV-seronegative.

The chain links TRBV28 to TRBJ2-2; D gene ambiguous. Germline CDR1 and CDR2: MDHEN and SYDVKM. Trimming removed 4 bases at V and 0 bases at J, with 9 bases between. The CDR3 length is 15 residues. CDR3 amino acids: CASSSPGTNTGELFF. CDR3 in DNA: TGTGCCAGCAGTTCCCCAGGAACGAACACCGGGGAGCTGTTTTTT.

The chain employs TRBV7-3 and TRBJ2-2, with a weak D call TRBD2 (6 bases). CDR1 and CDR2 (germline): SGHTA, FQGTGA. The V end lost 8 bases, the J end lost 0 bases, and 13 bases lay between the germline ends. The CDR3 covers 15 residues. This CDR3 reads CASSRGPANTGELFF. As DNA, the CDR3 is TGTGCCAGCTCGCGGGGCCCGGCGAACACCGGGGAGCTGTTTTTT.

This sequence joins TRBV28 and TRBJ2-2; 8 positions agree with TRBD2. V was pared by 8 bases and J by 4 bases, with 6 bases of the junction left unmatched. Germline loops: CDR1 MDHEN, CDR2 SYDVKM. CDR3 length: 14 amino acids. The CDR3 region has the DNA TGTGCCAGCGTTAGCGGGACGGTCACCGGGGAGCTGTTTTTT. This gives the protein CASVSGTVTGELFF.

The V call is TRBV10-2, the J call TRBJ1-5; maybe TRBD1 (5 bases). CDR3 length: 14 amino acids. V dropped 8 bases and J dropped 4 bases, with 15 bases sitting between them. From germline, CDR1 is WSHSY and CDR2 SAAADI. CDR3 sequence (DNA): TGCGCCAGCTCGGACCCGTCAGGGAATCAGCCCCAGCATTTT. Translating gives CASSDPSGNQPQHF.

The J gene is TRBJ2-3, the V gene TRBV19, with a possible D match to TRBD2 (6 bases). V lost 9 bases, J lost 0 bases, and 16 bases lay in between. Germline CDR1 LNHDA, CDR2 SQIVND (reference sequence). This CDR3 has 15 residues. The CDR3, as DNA: TGTGCCAGGGAGGGACCGAACTCTAGCACAGATACGCAGTATTTT. This encodes CAREGPNSSTDTQYF.

The chain carries TRBV21-1 and TRBJ2-1; the table's D gene call, TRBD2, was not cross checked with the DNA. TRBV21-1 is classified as a pseudogene. CDR3 length equals 12 residues. The CDR3 protein is CASSKGGNEQFF. CDR3 in DNA: TGTGCCAGCAGCAAAGGAGGCAATGAGCAGTTCTTC.

The gene calls are TRBV10-3 and TRBJ1-1; D is uncertain. V lost 11 bases and J lost 6, with 19 bases in between. The germline gives CDR1 ENHRY, CDR2 SYGVKD. The CDR3 contains 13 residues. In DNA, the CDR3 is TGTGCCTCCTCAAACTGGGCCCCAGCTGAAGCTTTCTTT. It yields the protein CASSNWAPAEAFF.

The chain links TRBV5-1 to TRBJ1-2; TRBD1 aligns across 9 bases. The CDR3 length is 14 residues. Trimming took 4 bases from V and 8 from J; bases not matched to a gene: 9. Germline V CDR1 and CDR2: SGHRS, YFSETQ. CDR3 in amino acids: CASSPGTGTGGYTF. CDR3 DNA sequence: TGCGCCAGCAGCCCTGGGACAGGGACAGGAGGCTACACCTTC.

The genes are TRBV5-4 and TRBJ2-3; D is possibly TRBD2 (6 bases). The CDR3 contains 16 residues. Germline lookup yields CDR1 SGHNT and CDR2 YYREEE (reference sequence). The ends were cut back, 4 bases at V and 6 bases at J, with 21 bases in the middle. In nucleotides, the CDR3 is TGTGCCAGCAGCGTTAGACTAGGTGCGTTTTTCGATACGCAGTATTTT. Protein product: CASSVRLGAFFDTQYF.

The genes are TRBV21-1 and TRBJ1-5; the table assigns TRBD1, which was not confirmed against the DNA. TRBV21-1 is deemed a pseudogene. CDR3 length equals 17 residues. CDR3 sequence reads: CASSTRQGRVRGQPQHF. DNA of the CDR3: TGTGCCAGCAGCACTAGACAGGGAAGGGTTCGGGGACAGCCCCAGCATTTT.

CDR3 protein: CASSLGRRNTEAFF. Written as DNA, the CDR3 is TGTGCCAGCAGCTTAGGGCGGAGGAACACTGAAGCTTTCTTT. The rearrangement links TRBV7-9 to TRBJ1-1, with no clear D. The CDR3 loop spans 14 amino acids. Per the germline V gene, CDR1 is SEHNR and CDR2 is FQNEAQ (reference sequence). V lost 1 base to trimming and J lost 1 base, with 7 bases between them.

The V gene is TRBV6-5, the J gene TRBJ2-7, with D perhaps matching TRBD1 (6 bases). Germline V gene lookup returns CDR1 MNHEY and CDR2 SVGAGI. The ends were cut back, 6 bases at V and 2 bases at J, with 14 bases in the middle. The CDR3 has 14 amino acids. The CDR3 DNA reads as TGTGCCAGCAGCCTTCAACAGGGACCCTACGAGCAGTACTTC. It specifies CASSLQQGPYEQYF.

Only one count was recorded for this clone. CDR3 residues: CASSALRDADTQYF. DNA for the CDR3: TGTGCCAGCAGCGCCCTCCGGGATGCAGATACGCAGTATTTT. The chain employs TRBV9 and TRBJ2-3; TRBD2 might be the D (5 bases). V lost 3 bases to trimming and J lost 4 bases, with 12 bases between them. The germline gives CDR1 SGDLS, CDR2 YYNGEE. The CDR3 is made up of 14 amino acids.

This chain joins TRBV5-1 and TRBJ1-5; TRBD1 might be the D (5 bases). Germline CDR1 reads SGHRS; CDR2 reads YFSETQ. The CDR3 is made up of 15 amino acids. Trimming stripped 3 bases from V and 3 bases from J, with 13 bases between. The CDR3 DNA reads as TGCGCCAGCAGCTCGACGGGGGATTCCAATCAGCCCCAGCATTTT. It encodes CASSSTGDSNQPQHF.

The rearrangement uses TRBV5-6 and TRBJ1-2; D not resolved. CDR3 size: 16 residues. The V end was cut by 4 bases, the J end by 7 bases, with 23 bases between. CDR1 and CDR2 (germline): SGHDT, YYEEEE. CDR3 in amino acids: CASSRGSSVLWSGYTF. CDR3 nucleotide sequence: TGTGCCAGCAGCAGAGGGTCCAGCGTCCTATGGTCTGGCTACACCTTC.

In regard to this clone: Other DNA sequences in this sample translate to the same CDR3. CDR3: CASSLQGTEAFF. CDR3 nucleotides: TGCGCCAGCAGCCTCCAGGGCACTGAAGCTTTCTTT. The rearrangement links TRBV5-1 to TRBJ1-1; tentative D call: TRBD1 (5 bases). Germline values: CDR1 SGHRS, CDR2 YFSETQ. CDR3 length: 12 amino acids. V was clipped by 4 bases and J by 4 bases, with 8 bases between them.

The chain links TRBV9 to TRBJ2-1; no clear D. CDR1 is SGDLS and CDR2 is YYNGEE in the germline V gene. V lost 0 bases and J lost 8, with 18 bases in between. The CDR3 has 16 amino acids. The CDR3 DNA reads as TGTGCCAGCAGCGTAGGAGGAGTAGGCTTTCGGGATGAGCAGTTCTTC. Translating gives CASSVGGVGFRDEQFF.

V and J are TRBV11-2 and TRBJ1-2; TRBD1 aligns across 7 bases. Germline CDR1 is SGHAT and CDR2 is FQNNGV. CDR3 length: 15 residues. The J segment lost 8 bases and the V segment lost 0 bases, leaving 9 bases of the junction unmatched. CDR3 sequence (DNA): TGTGCCAGCAGCTTAGACCCAACAGGGGTGGGAGGCTACACCTTC. Protein: CASSLDPTGVGGYTF.

V gene TRBV19 combines with J gene TRBJ2-3, with D hard to call. Trimming removed 1 base from V and 4 bases from J, with 12 bases in between. In germline, CDR1 is LNHDA, CDR2 SQIVND (reference sequence). The CDR3 has 15 residues. CDR3 region: CASSIGSRAADTQYF. As DNA, the CDR3 is TGTGCCAGTAGTATAGGTTCTAGAGCTGCAGATACGCAGTATTTT.

This clone was seen only a few times. One junction end disagrees with the germline gene, perhaps due to a read error. V is TRBV6-1 and J is TRBJ2-1; TRBD2 matches 11 bases. The length of the CDR3 is 16 residues. Germline V CDR1 and CDR2: MNHNS, SASEGT. DNA for the CDR3: TGTGCCAGCAGTAAAGCCGGGACTAGCGGCAGAAATGAGCAGTTCTTC. This sequence encodes CASSKAGTSGRNEQFF.

The V and J genes are TRBV4-3 and TRBJ2-7; 11 positions match TRBD2. The germline gives CDR1 LGHNA, CDR2 YSLEER. CDR3 length: 15 residues. Unmatched junction bases numbered 6, after V lost 4 bases and J lost 4 bases. The CDR3 nucleotides are TGCGCCAGCAGCCCGGGGACTAGCGGCTTTTACGAGCAGTACTTC. This codes for CASSPGTSGFYEQYF.

The V call is TRBV5-8, the J call TRBJ2-5, with no clear D. This CDR3 region has 12 residues. Germline CDR1 reads SGHTS; CDR2 reads YDEGEE. V was pared by 0 bases and J by 3 bases, with 3 bases between. The CDR3 sequence: CASSLVEETQYF. For the CDR3, the DNA is TGTGCCAGCAGCTTGGTCGAAGAGACCCAGTACTTC.

This chain connects TRBV27 to TRBJ2-2; possibly TRBD1 for D (5 bases). The CDR3 runs 19 residues. Between the trimmed V and J ends, which lost 1 base and 0 bases, there was a span of 18 bases. Germline lookup yields CDR1 MNHEY and CDR2 SMNVEV (reference sequence). The CDR3 nucleotides read TGTGCCAGCAGTTTATTTTTCGGCCACCCAGGGTCGAACACCGGGGAGCTGTTTTTT. Its translation: CASSLFFGHPGSNTGELFF.